The present T cell receptor (beta chain) was sequenced within a study of T-cell memory formation after mild COVID-19 (dated by TCRdb to 2020 to 2023). For the study in its entirety: TCR sequence clusters from the two donors were found to be largely donor specific. T-cell clones expanding and contracting after mild COVID-19 in a couple of donors were tracked by longitudinal TCRalpha and TCRbeta repertoire sequencing. The cohort was made up of two young adult volunteers, one female and one male, who were previously healthy. Results and caveats for the whole study, not just this receptor: Whether the second-wave clones peaking on day 37 were SARS-CoV-2 specific was not confirmed. Balanced CD4/CD8 phenotypes were observed for clones contracting from day 15 to 85, whereas a bias towards CD4+ was observed for a second wave of clones expanding from day 15 to 37. The study included only a couple of mild cases, and larger cohorts that include severe cases with pre-infection samples were judged to be necessary. The detection of some responding clones in pre-infection memory suggests that pre-existing cross-reactive memory T cells joined the SARS-CoV-2 response. Contracting CD4+ clones appeared mostly in the CM and EM memory subsets, whereas CD8+ clones were enriched in EMRA.

Concerning this clonotype: The antigen it binds to is not known. No base quality values were provided; no much bigger clone lies one nucleotide off.

Ficoll-Paque density gradient centrifugation was used to isolate PBMCs. The V end loses 1 base and the J end loses 0 bases, and a stretch of 8 bases separates them. Based on the germline V gene (reference sequence), the CDR1 and CDR2 sequences are DFQATT and SNEGSKA. Inclusive of the bounding cysteine and phenylalanine, the CDR3 is 14 residues long. The only DNA kept is the CDR3, 42 bases in frame from the first base. Sequencing was performed on an Illumina NovaSeq 6000. TCRalpha and TCRbeta cDNA libraries were constructed by 5'RACE with constant-segment primers, with sample barcodes and unique molecular identifiers being introduced. Trizol reagent was used to extract RNA from every sample. Library amplification was performed in two PCR steps, and a second sample barcode and Illumina TruSeq adapters were introduced in the second step. Sequencing of the libraries was done on an Illumina NovaSeq, producing 2 x 150 bp paired-end reads. In the original analysis: With migec v1.2.7, reads were demultiplexed and then collapsed into UMI-guided consensus sequences. Using mixcr v2.1.11, the UMI consensuses were aligned to TRA and TRB V and J templates and assembled into clonotypes. A clonotype was counted as expanded or contracted only if both edgeR and NoisET called the change significant, with noise models trained on biological replicates. edgeR calls used a false discovery rate-adjusted p below 0.01 and a log2 fold-change threshold of 1. As an exploratory analysis of dynamics, PCA with hierarchical clustering was applied to max-normalized trajectories of the 1000 most abundant clonotypes. Separately sequenced CD4+ and CD8+ repertoires were used to assign the CD4 or CD8 phenotype of responding clones. The public sequencing data were trimmed at Q25 with fastp and processed into clonotypes with MiXCR by TCRdb, which kept only in-frame beta chains. Under each unique CDR3 protein, matching rows form one entry showing the most common genes and DNA. These V and J calls derive from TCRdb rather than the authors' analysis. The sample table holds 150,000 to 200,000 distinct CDR3 sequences, of which approximately 10% were seen once. Of the sample, approximately 4% falls within the top ten clones.

This clonotype was obtained from a man aged 18 to 30 who had mild COVID-19 (a few samples of this study predate the infection). The sample titles of this study are shuffled in the database, so cell type and time point are left out; the donor was told from shared clones. Specimen: PBMCs or a T cell subset sorted from them (not recorded which). This chain is built from TRBV20-1 and TRBJ2-3; TRBD1 is a possible D gene, resting on 5 matching bases. This receptor carries the CDR3 CSARGTRSTDTQYF. The nucleotide sequence reads TGCAGTGCTAGAGGGACAAGAAGCACAGATACGCAGTATTTT.